What follows is one TCR beta chain and its context. Antigen specificity is unknown. Between the trimmed V and J ends, which lost 9 bases and 4 bases, there was a span of 13 bases. The CDR3 is 12 amino acids. Germline values: CDR1 ENHRY, CDR2 SYGVKD. These data are taken from a study of T cells in localized non-small cell lung cancer. Study results and caveats: Exceeding tumor, uninvolved adjacent lung had the highest T cell clonality. Detection in adjacent lung was observed for a median around 50 of the top 100 tumor clones. In the blood, greater T cell density corresponded to longer overall survival.

Clones were sequenced by immunoSEQ multiplex PCR, and TCRdb holds only the in-frame ones, with some missing. This sample has about 37,000 clones; around 90% occur once, and the top ten carry approximately 12%. The receptor was isolated from an older female donor with stage II lung adenocarcinoma. Source: peripheral blood mononuclear cells, taken before any cancer treatment. The chain is built from TRBV10-3 and TRBJ2-7, with a tentative D call TRBD1 (6 bases). CDR3 nucleotide sequence: TGTGCCATGAGGAGTCAGGGGTACGAGCAGTACTTC. The encoded protein is CAMRSQGYEQYF.